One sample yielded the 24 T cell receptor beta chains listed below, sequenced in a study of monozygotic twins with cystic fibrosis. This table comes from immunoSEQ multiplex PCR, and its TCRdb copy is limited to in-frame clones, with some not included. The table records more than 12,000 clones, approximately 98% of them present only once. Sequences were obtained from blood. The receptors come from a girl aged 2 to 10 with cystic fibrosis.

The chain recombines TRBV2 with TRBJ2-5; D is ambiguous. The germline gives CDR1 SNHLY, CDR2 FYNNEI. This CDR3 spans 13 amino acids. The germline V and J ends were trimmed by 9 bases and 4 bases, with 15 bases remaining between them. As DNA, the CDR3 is TGTGCCAGAGCCGGTACATCAGGAGAGACCCAGTACTTC. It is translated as CARAGTSGETQYF.

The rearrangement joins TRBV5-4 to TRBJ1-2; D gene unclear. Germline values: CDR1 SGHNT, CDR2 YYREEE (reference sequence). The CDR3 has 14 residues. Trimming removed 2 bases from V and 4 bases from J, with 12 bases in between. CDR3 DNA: TGTGCCAGCAGCTTTCCTAGGGCCGGCTATGGCTACACCTTC. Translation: CASSFPRAGYGYTF.

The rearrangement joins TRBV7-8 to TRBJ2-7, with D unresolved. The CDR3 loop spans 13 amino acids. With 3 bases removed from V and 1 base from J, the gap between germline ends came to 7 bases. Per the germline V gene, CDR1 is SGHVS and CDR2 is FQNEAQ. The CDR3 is CASSFSASYEQYF. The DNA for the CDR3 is TGTGCCAGCAGCTTCAGTGCTTCCTACGAGCAGTACTTC.

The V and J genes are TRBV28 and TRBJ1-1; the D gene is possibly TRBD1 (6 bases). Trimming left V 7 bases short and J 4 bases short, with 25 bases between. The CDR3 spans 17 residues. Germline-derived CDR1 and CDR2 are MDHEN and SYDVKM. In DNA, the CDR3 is TGTGCCAGCAAAAGTGGGGCGGGTCTCAACAGGGCCACTGAAGCTTTCTTT. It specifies CASKSGAGLNRATEAFF.

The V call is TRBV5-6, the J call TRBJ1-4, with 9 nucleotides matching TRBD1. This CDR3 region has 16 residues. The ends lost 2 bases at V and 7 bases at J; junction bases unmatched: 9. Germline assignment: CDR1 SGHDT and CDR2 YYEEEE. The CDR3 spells CASSLDGGTGSEKLFF. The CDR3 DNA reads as TGTGCCAGCAGCTTAGACGGCGGGACAGGGAGTGAAAAACTGTTTTTT. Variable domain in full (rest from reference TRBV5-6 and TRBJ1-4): DAGVTQSPTHLIKTRGQQVTLRCSPKSGHDTVSWYQQALGQGPQFIFQYYEEEERQRGNFPDRFSGHQFPNYSSELNVNALLLGDSALYLCASSLDGGTGSEKLFFGSGTQLSVL.

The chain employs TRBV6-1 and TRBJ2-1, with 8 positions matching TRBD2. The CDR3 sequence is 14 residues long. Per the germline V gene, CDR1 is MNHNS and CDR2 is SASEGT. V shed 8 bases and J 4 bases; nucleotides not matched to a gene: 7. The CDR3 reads CASSGTRTYNEQFF. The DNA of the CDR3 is TGTGCCAGCTCCGGGACTAGAACTTACAATGAGCAGTTCTTC.

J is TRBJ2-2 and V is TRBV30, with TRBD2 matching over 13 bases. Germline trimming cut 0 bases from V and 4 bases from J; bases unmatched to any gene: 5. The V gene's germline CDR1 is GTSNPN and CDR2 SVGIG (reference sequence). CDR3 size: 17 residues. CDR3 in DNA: TGTGCCTGGAGTGTATGGACTAGCGGGAGTGGCACCGGGGAGCTGTTTTTT. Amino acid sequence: CAWSVWTSGSGTGELFF.

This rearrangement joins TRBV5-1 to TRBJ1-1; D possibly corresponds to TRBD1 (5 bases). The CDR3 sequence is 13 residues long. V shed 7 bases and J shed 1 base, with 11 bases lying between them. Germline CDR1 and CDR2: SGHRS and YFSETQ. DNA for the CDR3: TGCGCCAGCGGCCCGGGGCCGAACACTGAAGCTTTCTTT. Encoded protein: CASGPGPNTEAFF.

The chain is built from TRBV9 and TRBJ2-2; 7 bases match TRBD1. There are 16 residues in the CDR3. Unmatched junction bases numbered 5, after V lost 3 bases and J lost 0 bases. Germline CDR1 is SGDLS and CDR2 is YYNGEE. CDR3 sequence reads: CASSERGQPNTGELFF. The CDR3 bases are TGTGCCAGCAGCGAGAGGGGACAGCCGAACACCGGGGAGCTGTTTTTT. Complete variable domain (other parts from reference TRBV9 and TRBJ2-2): DSGVTQTPKHLITATGQRVTLRCSPRSGDLSVYWYQQSLDQGLQFLIQYYNGEERAKGNILERFSAQQFPDLHSELNLSSLELGDSALYFCASSERGQPNTGELFFGEGSRLTVL.

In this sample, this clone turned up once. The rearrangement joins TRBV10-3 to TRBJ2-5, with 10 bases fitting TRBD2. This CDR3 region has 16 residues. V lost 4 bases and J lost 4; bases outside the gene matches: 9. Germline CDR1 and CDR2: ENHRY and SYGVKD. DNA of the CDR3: TGTGCCATCAGTGGGGCCAGCGGGAGGGCCGGAGAGACCCAGTACTTC. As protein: CAISGASGRAGETQYF.

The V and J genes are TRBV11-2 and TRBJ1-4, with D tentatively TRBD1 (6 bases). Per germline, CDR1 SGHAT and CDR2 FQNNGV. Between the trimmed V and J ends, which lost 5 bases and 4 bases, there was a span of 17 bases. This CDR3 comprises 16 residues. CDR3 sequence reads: CASSQDGTTINEKLFF. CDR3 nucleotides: TGTGCCAGCAGCCAAGACGGGACAACGATTAATGAAAAACTGTTTTTT.

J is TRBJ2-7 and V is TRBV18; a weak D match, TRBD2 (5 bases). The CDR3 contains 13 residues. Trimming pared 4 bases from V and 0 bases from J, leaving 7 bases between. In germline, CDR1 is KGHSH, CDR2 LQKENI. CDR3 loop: CASSLGNSYEQYF. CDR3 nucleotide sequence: TGTGCCAGCTCACTCGGGAACTCCTACGAGCAGTACTTC.

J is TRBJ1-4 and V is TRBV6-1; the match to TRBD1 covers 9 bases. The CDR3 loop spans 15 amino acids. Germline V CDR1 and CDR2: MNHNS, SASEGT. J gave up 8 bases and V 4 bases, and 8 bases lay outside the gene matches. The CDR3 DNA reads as TGTGCCAGCAGTGTATCCGGGACAGGGCAAGAAAAACTGTTTTTT. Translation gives CASSVSGTGQEKLFF.

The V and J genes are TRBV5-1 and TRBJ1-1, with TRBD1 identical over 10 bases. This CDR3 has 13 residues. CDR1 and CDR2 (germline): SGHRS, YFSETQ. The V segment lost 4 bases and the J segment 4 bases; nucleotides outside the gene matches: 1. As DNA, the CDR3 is TGCGCCAGCAGCCGGGACAGGGGCACTGAAGCTTTCTTT. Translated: CASSRDRGTEAFF.

The CDR3, as DNA: TGTGCCTGGATCTGGGGAAACACCGGGGAGCTGTTTTTT. Its protein is CAWIWGNTGELFF. This chain connects TRBV30 to TRBJ2-2; D not resolved. The CDR3 is 13 residues long. From germline, CDR1 is GTSNPN and CDR2 SVGIG (reference sequence). The germline V and J ends were trimmed by 4 bases and 2 bases, with 8 bases remaining between them.

The CDR3 coding sequence is TGCGCCAGCAGCTTGGGGTTTGGGGGAGGGTTAAATGAGCAGTTCTTC. It codes for CASSLGFGGGLNEQFF. The chain carries TRBV5-1 and TRBJ2-1, with 7 nucleotides matching TRBD2. This CDR3 is 16 amino acids long. Germline CDR1 SGHRS, CDR2 YFSETQ. The trim removed 0 bases at V and 7 bases at J, leaving 10 bases unmatched.

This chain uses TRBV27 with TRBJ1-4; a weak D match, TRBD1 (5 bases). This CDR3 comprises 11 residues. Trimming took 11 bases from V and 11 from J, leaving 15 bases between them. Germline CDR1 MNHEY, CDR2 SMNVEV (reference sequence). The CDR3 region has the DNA TGTGCCGCCCCCGGGGCAGGGAAACTGTTTTTT. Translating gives CAAPGAGKLFF.

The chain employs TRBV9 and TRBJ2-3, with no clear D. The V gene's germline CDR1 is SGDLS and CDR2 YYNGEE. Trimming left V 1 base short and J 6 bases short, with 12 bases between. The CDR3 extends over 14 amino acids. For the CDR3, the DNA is TGTGCCAGCAGCGTATCCTATTGGGCGGATACGCAGTATTTT. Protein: CASSVSYWADTQYF.

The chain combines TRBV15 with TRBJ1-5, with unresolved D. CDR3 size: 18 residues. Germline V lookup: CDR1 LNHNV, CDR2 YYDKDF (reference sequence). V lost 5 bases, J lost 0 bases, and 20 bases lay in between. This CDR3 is CATSSRGWGEYSNQPQHF. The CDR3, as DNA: TGTGCCACCAGCTCTCGAGGCTGGGGAGAATATAGCAATCAGCCCCAGCATTTT. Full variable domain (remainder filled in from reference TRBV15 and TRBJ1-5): DAMVIQNPRYQVTQFGKPVTLSCSQTLNHNVMYWYQQKSSQAPKLLFHYYDKDFNNEADTPDNFQSRRPNTSFCFLDIRSPGLGDTAMYLCATSSRGWGEYSNQPQHFGDGTRLSIL.

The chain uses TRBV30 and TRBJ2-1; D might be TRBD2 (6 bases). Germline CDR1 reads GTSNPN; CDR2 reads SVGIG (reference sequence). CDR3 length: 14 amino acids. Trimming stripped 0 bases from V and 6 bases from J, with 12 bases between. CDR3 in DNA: TGTGCCTGGAGTGTAGCGGGCGTACCCAATGAGCAGTTCTTC. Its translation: CAWSVAGVPNEQFF.

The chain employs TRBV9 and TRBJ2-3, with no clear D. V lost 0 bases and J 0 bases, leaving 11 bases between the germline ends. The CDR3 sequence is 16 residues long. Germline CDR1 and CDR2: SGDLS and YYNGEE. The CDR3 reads CASSVALSASTDTQYF. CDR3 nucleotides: TGTGCCAGCAGCGTAGCTCTGTCGGCTAGCACAGATACGCAGTATTTT.

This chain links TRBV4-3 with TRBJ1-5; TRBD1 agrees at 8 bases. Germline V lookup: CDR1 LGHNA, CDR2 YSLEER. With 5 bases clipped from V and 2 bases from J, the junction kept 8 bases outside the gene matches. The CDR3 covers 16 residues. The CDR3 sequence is CASSSGAGGGNQPQHF. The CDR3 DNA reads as TGCGCCAGCAGCTCCGGAGCAGGGGGCGGCAATCAGCCCCAGCATTTT.

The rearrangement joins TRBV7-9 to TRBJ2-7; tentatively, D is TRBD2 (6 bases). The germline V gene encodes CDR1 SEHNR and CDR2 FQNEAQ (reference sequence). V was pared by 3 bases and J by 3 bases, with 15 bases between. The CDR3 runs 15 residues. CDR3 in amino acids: CASSFEVLGGYEQYF. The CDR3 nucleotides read TGTGCCAGCAGCTTCGAGGTTCTGGGAGGCTACGAGCAGTACTTC.

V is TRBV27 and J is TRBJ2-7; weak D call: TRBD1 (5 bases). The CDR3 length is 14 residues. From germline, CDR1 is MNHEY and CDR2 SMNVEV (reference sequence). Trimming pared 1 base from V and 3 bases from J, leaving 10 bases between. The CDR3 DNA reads TGTGCCAGCAGTTTATGGGCAGGGATCTACGAGCAGTACTTC. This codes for CASSLWAGIYEQYF.